This T cell receptor beta chain was sequenced during a study of shared clonotypes between healthy human individuals. Clones were sequenced by immunoSEQ multiplex PCR, and TCRdb holds only the in-frame ones, with some missing. Here the sample spans hundreds of thousands of clones, approximately 79% being singletons. Specimen: memory CD4+ T cells sorted from blood. The subset denotes: CD45RA-negative fraction. This sequence originates from a woman in her thirties in good health.

CDR3 loop: CASSLDSGGELFF. The CDR3 DNA sequence: TGTGCCAGCAGCTTAGATTCGGGCGGGGAGCTGTTTTTT. This chain links TRBV7-9 with TRBJ2-2; D remains ambiguous. The V end was cut by 1 base, the J end by 7 bases, with 7 bases between. CDR3 length: 13 amino acids. CDR1 SEHNR and CDR2 FQNEAQ come from the germline V gene (reference sequence).